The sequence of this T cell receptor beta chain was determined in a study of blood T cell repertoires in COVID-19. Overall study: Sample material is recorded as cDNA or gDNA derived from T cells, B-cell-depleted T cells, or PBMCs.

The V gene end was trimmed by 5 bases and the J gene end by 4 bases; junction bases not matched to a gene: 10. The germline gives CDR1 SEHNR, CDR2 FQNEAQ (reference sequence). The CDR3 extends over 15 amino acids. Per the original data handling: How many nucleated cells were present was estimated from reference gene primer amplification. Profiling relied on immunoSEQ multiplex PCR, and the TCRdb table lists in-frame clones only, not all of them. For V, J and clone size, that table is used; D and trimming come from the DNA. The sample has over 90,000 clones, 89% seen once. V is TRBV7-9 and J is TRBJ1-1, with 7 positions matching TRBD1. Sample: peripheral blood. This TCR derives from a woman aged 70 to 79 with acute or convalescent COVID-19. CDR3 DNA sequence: TGTGCCAGCAGCCCCACAGGGGCGGTGGGCACTGAAGCTTTCTTT. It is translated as CASSPTGAVGTEAFF.